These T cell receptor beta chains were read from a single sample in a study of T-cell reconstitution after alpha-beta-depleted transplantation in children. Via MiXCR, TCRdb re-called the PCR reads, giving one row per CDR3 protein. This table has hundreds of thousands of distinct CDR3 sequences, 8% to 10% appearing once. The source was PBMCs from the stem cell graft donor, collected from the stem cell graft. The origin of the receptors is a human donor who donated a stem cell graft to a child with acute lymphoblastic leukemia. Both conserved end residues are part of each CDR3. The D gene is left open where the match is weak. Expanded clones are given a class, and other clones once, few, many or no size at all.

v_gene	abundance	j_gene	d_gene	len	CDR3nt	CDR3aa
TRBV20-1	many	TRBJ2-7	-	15	TGCAGTGCTAGAGAGAAACAGGGAGCCCTCTACGAGCAGTACTTC	CSAREKQGALYEQYF
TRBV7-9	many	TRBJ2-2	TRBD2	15	TGTGCCAGCAGCTTGAAGGGACTAGCGGCCGGGGAGCTGTTTTTT	CASSLKGLAAGELFF
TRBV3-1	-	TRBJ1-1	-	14	TGTGCCAGCAGCCAAGTAATGAAGGGCACTGAAGCTTTCTTT	CASSQVMKGTEAFF
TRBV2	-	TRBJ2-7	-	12	TGTGCCAGCAGGGGTGGGACCTACGAGCAGTACTTC	CASRGGTYEQYF
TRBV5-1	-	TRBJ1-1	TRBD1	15	TGCGCCAGCAGCCCGTCGACAGGGATGAACACTGAAGCTTTCTTT	CASSPSTGMNTEAFF
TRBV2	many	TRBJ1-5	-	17	TGTGCCAGCAGTGGCAGGGGAAAAAAATATAGCAATCAGCCCCAGCATTTT	CASSGRGKKYSNQPQHF
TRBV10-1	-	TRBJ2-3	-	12	TGCGCCAGCAGTGACCATAGGAATACGCAGTATTTT	CASSDHRNTQYF
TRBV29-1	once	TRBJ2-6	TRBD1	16	TGCAGCGTTGGGGGGACAGGAGACTCTGGGGCCAACGTCCTGACTTTC	CSVGGTGDSGANVLTF
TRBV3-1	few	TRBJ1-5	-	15	TGTGCCAGCAGCCAAGGGGGTGTTTGGAATCAGCCCCAGCATTTT	CASSQGGVWNQPQHF
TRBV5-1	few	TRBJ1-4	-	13	TGCGCCAGCAGCTTTCCCGGGAGCAGAGCACTGTTTTTT	CASSFPGSRALFF
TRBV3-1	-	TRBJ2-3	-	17	TGTGCCAGCAGCCAATTAGATCCGGGACAACTCACAGATACGCAGTATTTT	CASSQLDPGQLTDTQYF
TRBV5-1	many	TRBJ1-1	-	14	TGCGCCAGCAGCCTTGGACGGCAGTACACTGAAGCTTTCTTT	CASSLGRQYTEAFF
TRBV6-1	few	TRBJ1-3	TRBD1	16	TGTGCCAGCAGTCCCACATTACAGGGGTCTGGAAACACCATATATTTT	CASSPTLQGSGNTIYF
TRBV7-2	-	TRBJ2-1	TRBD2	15	TGTGCCAGCAGTTCTAGCGGGGGGGGGACCAATGAGCAGTTCTTC	CASSSSGGGTNEQFF
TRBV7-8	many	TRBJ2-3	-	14	TGTGCCAGCAGCTCGAGGGACACCGAGGATACGCAGTATTTT	CASSSRDTEDTQYF
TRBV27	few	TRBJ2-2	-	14	TGTGCCAGCAGTTGGGGCCTGGCGCAGGGGCAGCTGTTTTTT	CASSWGLAQGQLFF
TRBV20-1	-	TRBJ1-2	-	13	TGCAGTGCTTTTAGGACTCCTAGGGATGGCTACACCTTC	CSAFRTPRDGYTF
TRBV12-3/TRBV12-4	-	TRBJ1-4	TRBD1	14	TGTGCCAGCACCCGACAGGGTCCTCACGAAAAACTGTTTTTT	CASTRQGPHEKLFF
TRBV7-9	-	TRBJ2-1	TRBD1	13	TGTGCCAGCAGCTTGGGACAGACCAATGAGCAGTTCTTC	CASSLGQTNEQFF
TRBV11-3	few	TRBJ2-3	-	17	TGTGCCAGCAGCCCAGGGAGAGGACTCCCTAGCACAGATACGCAGTATTTT	CASSPGRGLPSTDTQYF
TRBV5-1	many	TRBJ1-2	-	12	TGCGCCAGCAGGTCAGAGAACTATGGCTACACCTTC	CASRSENYGYTF
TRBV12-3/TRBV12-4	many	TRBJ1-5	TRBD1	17	TGTGCCAGCAGTTTAACAACAGGGGGGACCAGCAATCAGCCCCAGCATTTT	CASSLTTGGTSNQPQHF
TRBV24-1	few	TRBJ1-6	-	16	TGTGCCACCAGTGATTTGCAGGAGACGGATAATTCACCCCTCCACTTT	CATSDLQETDNSPLHF
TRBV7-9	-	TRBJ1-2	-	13	TGTGCCAGCAGCTTAGGGGCCAGGGATGGCTACACCTTC	CASSLGARDGYTF
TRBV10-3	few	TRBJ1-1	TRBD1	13	TGTGCCGTAAACAGGGGAAATGAAGGTGAAGCTTTCTTT	CAVNRGNEGEAFF
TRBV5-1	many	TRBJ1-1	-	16	TGCGCCAGCAGCTTGAGTTCCCAGGGGAGGAACACTGAAGCTTTCTTT	CASSLSSQGRNTEAFF
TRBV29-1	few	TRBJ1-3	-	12	TGCAGCGCCCAAAGCGGTGGAAACACCATATATTTT	CSAQSGGNTIYF
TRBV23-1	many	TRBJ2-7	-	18	TGCGCCAGCAGTCAATTCTTCCCGGGACATAAAAACTCCTACGAGCAGTACTTC	CASSQFFPGHKNSYEQYF
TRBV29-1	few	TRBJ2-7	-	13	TGCAGCGTTGCGGACGTGAGCTCCTACGAGCAGTACTTC	CSVADVSSYEQYF
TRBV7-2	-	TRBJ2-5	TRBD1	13	TGTGCCAGCAGCTCGGGACAGAAAGAGACCCAGTACTTC	CASSSGQKETQYF
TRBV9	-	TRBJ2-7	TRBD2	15	TGTGCCAGCAGCGTTTCTTGGCGGGGGAACTACGAGCAGTACTTC	CASSVSWRGNYEQYF
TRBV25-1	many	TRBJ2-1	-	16	TGTGCCAGCAGTGACCTCCGGGGGGCCCCTTACAATGAGCAGTTCTTC	CASSDLRGAPYNEQFF
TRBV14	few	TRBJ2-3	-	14	TGTGCCAGCAGCCCCCGCTCTAGCGTAGATACGCAGTATTTT	CASSPRSSVDTQYF
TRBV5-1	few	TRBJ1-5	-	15	TGCGCCAGCAGCTTGGGGGGGGCTAGCAATCAGCCCCAGCATTTT	CASSLGGASNQPQHF
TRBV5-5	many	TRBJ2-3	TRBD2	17	TGTGCCAGCAGCAGGGGACTAGCGGGGGGGAACACAGATACGCAGTATTTT	CASSRGLAGGNTDTQYF
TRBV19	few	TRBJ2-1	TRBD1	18	TGTGCCAGTAGTTACGCCGGCCGGGACAGGAGCTCCTACAATGAGCAGTTCTTC	CASSYAGRDRSSYNEQFF
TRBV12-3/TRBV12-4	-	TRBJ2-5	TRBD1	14	TGTGCCAGCAGCCGACCGGGACAGCAAGAGACCCAGTACTTC	CASSRPGQQETQYF